These 18 T cell receptor beta chains originate from one sample sequenced in a study of blood T cell repertoires in COVID-19. Sequencing was performed with immunoSEQ multiplex PCR; in TCRdb, only in-frame clones are kept and a portion is missing. Counted here are approximately 76,000 clones, 75% to 90% occurring once; the ten biggest clones make up roughly 35%. The material sequenced was peripheral blood. These receptors were obtained from a woman older than 75 with active or convalescent COVID-19.

This chain uses TRBV30 with TRBJ1-1; possible D gene TRBD1, 6 bases. This CDR3 region has 12 residues. With 3 bases removed from V and 5 bases from J, the gap between germline ends came to 10 bases. Per germline, CDR1 GTSNPN and CDR2 SVGIG (reference sequence). CDR3 sequence: CAWRQGWTEAFF. Written as DNA, the CDR3 is TGTGCCTGGAGACAGGGTTGGACTGAAGCTTTCTTT.

The rearrangement uses TRBV5-6 and TRBJ2-5, with 14 positions matching TRBD2. The CDR3 sequence is 16 residues long. The germline gives CDR1 SGHDT, CDR2 YYEEEE. The V gene end was trimmed by 4 bases and the J gene end by 2 bases; junction bases not matched to a gene: 4. CDR3 nucleotides: TGTGCCAGCAGCATCGGACTAGCGGGGGGTCAAGAGACCCAGTACTTC. Residues: CASSIGLAGGQETQYF.

This clone was counted a few times. This rearrangement joins TRBV3-1 (or the pseudogene TRBV3-2) to TRBJ1-3; 7 bases are a match to TRBD1. The CDR3 has 14 amino acids. J lost 2 bases, V lost 7 bases, and 5 bases had no gene match. Germline lookup yields CDR1 LGHDT and CDR2 YNNKEL (reference sequence). The CDR3 nucleotides are TGTGCCAGCACCAGGGGGACAACTGGAAACACCATATATTTT. Translating gives CASTRGTTGNTIYF.

This sequence joins TRBV30 and TRBJ2-1; 14 nucleotides agree with TRBD2. In germline, CDR1 is GTSNPN, CDR2 SVGIG (reference sequence). The CDR3 length is 15 residues. J lost 7 bases, V lost 1 base, and 3 bases had no gene match. CDR3: CAWSAGLAGVNEQFF. CDR3 DNA: TGTGCCTGGAGTGCGGGACTAGCGGGGGTTAATGAGCAGTTCTTC.

V is TRBV30 and J is TRBJ2-3, with 9 bases fitting TRBD2. Germline CDR1 reads GTSNPN; CDR2 reads SVGIG (reference sequence). V shed 2 bases, J shed 6 bases, and the junction held 6 bases outside the gene matches. The CDR3 is 14 amino acids. The CDR3 region has the DNA TGTGCCTGGAGTATGGGCGGGGGGGTGGATACGCAGTATTTT. Translated: CAWSMGGGVDTQYF.

This chain joins TRBV7-2 and TRBJ2-3, with D possibly matching TRBD1 (5 bases). The CDR3 spans 15 residues. Trimming pared 5 bases from V and 4 bases from J, leaving 16 bases between. Germline V gives CDR1 SGHTA, CDR2 FQGNSA. CDR3 residues: CASSPQGVGADTQYF. CDR3 nucleotide sequence: TGTGCCAGCAGCCCGCAAGGGGTAGGGGCAGATACGCAGTATTTT.

V is TRBV5-1 and J is TRBJ2-2; possibly TRBD2 for D (5 bases). The CDR3 contains 15 residues. CDR1 is SGHRS and CDR2 is YFSETQ in the germline V gene. The V end lost 3 bases, the J end lost 5 bases, and 14 bases lay between the germline ends. The chain's CDR3 is CASSSKTTLTGELFF. The CDR3, as DNA: TGCGCCAGCAGCTCCAAGACTACCTTAACCGGGGAGCTGTTTTTT.

The chain uses TRBV5-1 and TRBJ1-2; 8 nucleotides line up with TRBD1. Germline CDR1 SGHRS, CDR2 YFSETQ. The CDR3 covers 14 residues. V dropped 3 bases and J dropped 8; count of bases not matched to a gene: 9. CDR3 amino acids: CASSSEGQGWGYTF. In nucleotides, the CDR3 is TGCGCCAGCAGCTCGGAAGGACAGGGATGGGGCTACACCTTC.

This clone occurred a few times. The J gene is TRBJ1-3, the V gene TRBV5-4; no clear D. Germline CDR1 reads SGHNT; CDR2 reads YYREEE (reference sequence). The length of the CDR3 is 13 residues. The V gene lost 2 bases and the J gene lost 7 bases, with 10 bases spanning the gap. CDR3 amino acids: CASSFTGYNTIYF. CDR3 sequence (DNA): TGTGCCAGCAGCTTTACCGGGTATAACACCATATATTTT.

The chain employs TRBV19 and TRBJ1-1, with 7 bases matching TRBD1. CDR1 is LNHDA and CDR2 is SQIVND in the germline V gene (reference sequence). The CDR3 runs 14 residues. The V gene end was trimmed by 9 bases and the J gene end by 4 bases; junction bases not matched to a gene: 11. The CDR3 sequence is CASHSPGGLTEAFF. The CDR3 DNA is TGTGCCAGCCACAGCCCAGGGGGGCTCACTGAAGCTTTCTTT.

This clone was detected only a few times. The chain carries TRBV6-2 or TRBV6-3 and TRBJ2-1; D is ambiguous. Germline V CDR1 and CDR2: MNHEY, SVGEGT. Trimming removed 5 bases from V and 7 bases from J, with 18 bases in between. CDR3 length: 15 amino acids. Here the CDR3 reads CASSTTKIWRNEQFF. The CDR3 region has the DNA TGTGCCAGCAGTACAACTAAAATCTGGCGAAATGAGCAGTTCTTC.

V gene TRBV6-2 or TRBV6-3 combines with J gene TRBJ2-7; possibly TRBD2 for D (5 bases). Germline assignment: CDR1 MNHEY and CDR2 SVGEGT. V was trimmed by 5 bases and J by 2 bases, leaving 16 bases between them. The CDR3 spans 15 residues. CDR3 protein: CASSRSRGPPYEQYF. CDR3 nucleotide sequence: TGTGCCAGCAGTCGGTCCCGGGGTCCGCCCTACGAGCAGTACTTC.

V gene TRBV6-5 combines with J gene TRBJ1-2; D remains unclear. CDR1 and CDR2 from the germline V gene are MNHEY and SVGAGI. The CDR3 is 13 residues long. V was pared by 4 bases and J by 2 bases, with 8 bases between. The CDR3, as DNA: TGTGCCAGCAGTTTACTGGTAAACTATGGCTACACCTTC. Protein: CASSLLVNYGYTF.

The chain has TRBV18 and TRBJ1-4; the match to TRBD1 covers 8 bases. Germline CDR1 KGHSH, CDR2 LQKENI. The CDR3 is 14 amino acids. The J segment lost 8 bases and the V segment lost 3 bases, leaving 5 bases of the junction unmatched. In nucleotides, the CDR3 is TGTGCCAGCTCACCGGTACAGGGGGACGAAAAACTGTTTTTT. Translated: CASSPVQGDEKLFF.

The chain recombines TRBV29-1 with TRBJ1-4; 9 bases match TRBD1. J gave up 8 bases and V 0 bases, and 1 base lay outside the gene matches. The CDR3 is made up of 13 amino acids. Germline V gives CDR1 SQVTM, CDR2 ANQGSEA. CDR3: CSVEDGTGEKLFF. The CDR3 nucleotides read TGCAGCGTTGAAGATGGGACAGGGGAAAAACTGTTTTTT.

This chain joins TRBV19 and TRBJ1-5, with 7 nucleotides matching TRBD1. The CDR3 runs to 17 residues. Germline V gene data show CDR1 as LNHDA and CDR2 as SQIVND (reference sequence). Trimming at V came to 3 bases and at J to 0 bases, leaving 8 bases not matched to a gene. Here the CDR3 reads CASSIGLDRASNQPQHF. CDR3 DNA: TGTGCCAGTAGTATCGGCCTCGACAGGGCTAGCAATCAGCCCCAGCATTTT.

The chain carries TRBV7-2 and TRBJ2-3; D might be TRBD1 (6 bases). CDR1 and CDR2 (germline): SGHTA, FQGNSA. V was cut by 2 bases and J by 1 base, with 16 bases left in between. The CDR3 has 17 amino acids. This chain's CDR3 is CASSLLGAGVGTDTQYF. For the CDR3, the DNA is TGTGCCAGCAGCTTACTCGGGGCAGGGGTCGGCACAGATACGCAGTATTTT. Together with reference TRBV7-2 and TRBJ2-3, the CDR3 gives the full variable domain: GAGVSQSPSNKVTEKGKDVELRCDPISGHTALYWYRQSLGQGLEFLIYFQGNSAPDKSGLPSDRFSAERTGGSVSTLTIQRTQQEDSAVYLCASSLLGAGVGTDTQYFGPGTRLTVL.

The J gene is TRBJ2-2, the V gene TRBV5-4; D unclear. Germline CDR1 is SGHNT and CDR2 is YYREEE (reference sequence). V was shortened by 3 bases and J by 5 bases, with 8 bases between the two germline ends. The CDR3 consists of 13 residues. This CDR3 reads CASSSHRTGELFF. The CDR3 DNA follows: TGTGCCAGCAGCTCCCATCGGACCGGGGAGCTGTTTTTT.